A selection of T cell receptor beta chains follows, all from one sample in a study of blood T cell repertoires in COVID-19. Sequencing was performed with immunoSEQ multiplex PCR; in TCRdb, only in-frame clones are kept and a portion is missing. The sample holds around 430,000 clones, 80% to 90% seen once. The sample taken for sequencing was PBMCs or T cells enriched from blood (not recorded which). These TCRs come from a woman aged 50 to 60 who had recovered from COVID-19. Each CDR3 is given with its conserved first and last residue. D genes are given only for firm matches. Rows give clone size only sometimes, using once, few, many, or a class for an expanded clone.

v_call: TRBV7-8; d_call: .; j_call: TRBJ1-2; clone_size: .; cdr3_nt: TGTGCCAGCAGCTTAGCAGGGAGGGCTGGGGTGGCTTGGTTTGGCTACACCTTC; cdr3_aa: CASSLAGRAGVAWFGYTF
v_call: TRBV28; d_call: TRBD1; j_call: TRBJ1-1; clone_size: .; cdr3_nt: TGTGCCAGCAGTTCCAACCCCCGACAGGGAGCTTTCTTT; cdr3_aa: CASSSNPRQGAFF
v_call: TRBV7-2; d_call: .; j_call: TRBJ2-2; clone_size: .; cdr3_nt: TGTGCCAGCAGGTTAACAGGGCTCGACGTAGTGCGGCCCAGGGAGCTGTTTTTT; cdr3_aa: CASRLTGLDVVRPRELFF
v_call: TRBV28; d_call: .; j_call: TRBJ1-2; clone_size: .; cdr3_nt: TGTGCCAGCAGTTTTGGCTCCTATGGCTACACCTTC; cdr3_aa: CASSFGSYGYTF
v_call: TRBV19; d_call: .; j_call: TRBJ2-7; clone_size: .; cdr3_nt: TGTGCCAGTAGTATCCAGGGCGCCTACGAGCAGTACTTC; cdr3_aa: CASSIQGAYEQYF
v_call: TRBV7-9; d_call: .; j_call: TRBJ1-1; clone_size: .; cdr3_nt: TGTGCCAGCAGCTTAGGACTGGAGAACACTGAAGCTTTCTTT; cdr3_aa: CASSLGLENTEAFF
v_call: TRBV7-8; d_call: .; j_call: TRBJ2-7; clone_size: .; cdr3_nt: TGTGCCAGCAGCTTAACCGGGATACCGAGGGCATACGAGCAGTACTTC; cdr3_aa: CASSLTGIPRAYEQYF
v_call: TRBV5-5; d_call: .; j_call: TRBJ2-7; clone_size: .; cdr3_nt: TGTGCCAGCAGCTTGGAGGTGCGGGACTACGAGCAGTACTTC; cdr3_aa: CASSLEVRDYEQYF
v_call: TRBV7-8; d_call: .; j_call: TRBJ2-3; clone_size: .; cdr3_nt: TGTGCCAGCAGTTCGTTAGCGGCGGCTTCTACAGATACGCAGTATTTT; cdr3_aa: CASSSLAAASTDTQYF
v_call: TRBV6-5; d_call: TRBD1; j_call: TRBJ1-3; clone_size: .; cdr3_nt: TGTGCCAGCAGTTCGGACAGGGCTGGAAACACCATATATTTT; cdr3_aa: CASSSDRAGNTIYF
v_call: TRBV30; d_call: .; j_call: TRBJ1-1; clone_size: .; cdr3_nt: TGTGCCTGCTGGGCTCCCGTGGGTGAAGCTTTCTTT; cdr3_aa: CACWAPVGEAFF
v_call: TRBV28; d_call: .; j_call: TRBJ1-1; clone_size: .; cdr3_nt: TGTGCCAGCAGTTTGGCCCCCGTTGAAGCTTTCTTT; cdr3_aa: CASSLAPVEAFF
v_call: TRBV15; d_call: .; j_call: TRBJ2-3; clone_size: .; cdr3_nt: TGTGCCACCAGCAGAGACAGGGTCGATACGCAGTATTTT; cdr3_aa: CATSRDRVDTQYF
v_call: TRBV19; d_call: TRBD1; j_call: TRBJ1-1; clone_size: .; cdr3_nt: TGTGCCAGTGGCGAGGACAGGGACACTGAAGCTTTCTTT; cdr3_aa: CASGEDRDTEAFF
v_call: TRBV28; d_call: .; j_call: TRBJ1-1; clone_size: .; cdr3_nt: TGTGCCAGCAGTTTTCTCCTCCGGGGTAAAACTGAAGCTTTCTTT; cdr3_aa: CASSFLLRGKTEAFF
v_call: TRBV3-1/TRBV3-2; d_call: .; j_call: TRBJ1-3; clone_size: .; cdr3_nt: TGTGCCAGCAGCCAGTACGCTAATGGAAACACCATATATTTT; cdr3_aa: CASSQYANGNTIYF
v_call: TRBV9; d_call: .; j_call: TRBJ2-5; clone_size: .; cdr3_nt: TGTGCCAGCAGCGTAGGGGGCCCCCAGGGAGAGACCCAGTACTTC; cdr3_aa: CASSVGGPQGETQYF
v_call: TRBV7-8; d_call: .; j_call: TRBJ2-2; clone_size: .; cdr3_nt: TGTGCCAGCAGCTTCGACTTAAGATGGAACACCGGGGAGCTGTTTTTT; cdr3_aa: CASSFDLRWNTGELFF
v_call: TRBV6-5; d_call: TRBD1; j_call: TRBJ1-2; clone_size: .; cdr3_nt: TGTGCCAGCAGTTTGGATGGGACAGGGAAACCCTATGGCTACACCTTC; cdr3_aa: CASSLDGTGKPYGYTF
v_call: TRBV5-1; d_call: .; j_call: TRBJ2-3; clone_size: .; cdr3_nt: TGCGCCAGCAGCTCTACTAGCACAGATACGCAGTATTTT; cdr3_aa: CASSSTSTDTQYF
v_call: TRBV5-6; d_call: .; j_call: TRBJ2-7; clone_size: .; cdr3_nt: TGTGCCAGCAGCTTGGTTGACAGAAGGGCCGAGCAGTACTTC; cdr3_aa: CASSLVDRRAEQYF
v_call: TRBV27; d_call: .; j_call: TRBJ1-2; clone_size: once; cdr3_nt: TGTGCCAGCAAGACAGCTTTAGAAAACTATGGCTACACCTTC; cdr3_aa: CASKTALENYGYTF
v_call: TRBV11-2; d_call: .; j_call: TRBJ1-3; clone_size: .; cdr3_nt: TGTGCCAGCAGCTCGGAGGGGTTCGGGGGAAACACCATATATTTT; cdr3_aa: CASSSEGFGGNTIYF
v_call: TRBV13; d_call: .; j_call: TRBJ1-1; clone_size: .; cdr3_nt: TGTGCCAGCAGAGCAGCCGGGGAGTACACTGAAGCTTTCTTT; cdr3_aa: CASRAAGEYTEAFF
v_call: TRBV29-1; d_call: TRBD1; j_call: TRBJ2-2; clone_size: .; cdr3_nt: TGCAGCGCGTCGGGGACAGCGAACACCGGGGAGCTGTTTTTT; cdr3_aa: CSASGTANTGELFF
v_call: TRBV30; d_call: .; j_call: TRBJ1-3; clone_size: .; cdr3_nt: TGTGCCTGGAGTGTTAGCGGAGGGGCTGGAAACACCATATATTTT; cdr3_aa: CAWSVSGGAGNTIYF
v_call: TRBV5-1; d_call: TRBD1; j_call: TRBJ2-1; clone_size: .; cdr3_nt: TGCGCCAGCAGCTTACAGGGGGAGTTGTCCTACAATGAGCAGTTCTTC; cdr3_aa: CASSLQGELSYNEQFF